This T cell receptor beta chain was profiled in a study of blood T cell repertoires in COVID-19. Across the whole study: The study drew acute and convalescent COVID-19 samples from the United States, Italy and Spain. PBMCs, B-cell-depleted T cells, or T cells were the source of the cDNA or gDNA that made up the material.

This CDR3 comprises 18 residues. The V end was cut by 9 bases, the J end by 0 bases, with 23 bases between. Germline V gives CDR1 LNHDA, CDR2 SQIVND (reference sequence). In the original analysis: From reference gene primer amplification, estimates of nucleated cell counts were derived. Generated by immunoSEQ multiplex PCR, the TCRdb table keeps only in-frame clones and is missing some. The V and J calls and clone size are taken from that table; D and trimming were inferred from the DNA. The profile shows 95,000 to 100,000 clones, roughly four fifths of them singletons. Sequencing was done on a sample of peripheral blood. This sequence originates from a human donor in a cohort sampled during active COVID-19. The rearrangement links TRBV19 to TRBJ1-4; tentative D call: TRBD1 (5 bases). Here the CDR3 DNA reads TGTGCCAGCAAGGGAGGGGTGTTGGCCCTTGCAACTAATGAAAAACTGTTTTTT. This gives the protein CASKGGVLALATNEKLFF.